This TCR beta chain was documented in a study of blood T cell repertoires in COVID-19. In the authors' workflow: From reference gene primer amplification, estimates of nucleated cell counts were derived. Some clones are missing from TCRdb's copy, which holds only in-frame ones; the method was immunoSEQ multiplex PCR. Clonal size and the V and J genes are those of that table, whereas D and trimming came from the DNA. The profile shows about 340,000 clones, about nine tenths of them singletons. The germline V gene has CDR1 MGHRA and CDR2 YSYEKL. This CDR3 has 15 amino acids. V was trimmed by 1 base and J by 3 bases, leaving 12 bases between them.

Source material: peripheral blood. The chain recombines TRBV4-1 with TRBJ1-2, with D perhaps TRBD1 (6 bases). This TCR derives from a woman aged 70-85 years with COVID-19, enrolled during active disease. In DNA, the CDR3 is TGCGCCAGCAGCCAAGTCACAGGGCAGGACTATGGCTACACCTTC. Translated: CASSQVTGQDYGYTF.